One sample yielded the 17 T cell receptor beta chains listed below, sequenced in a study of T cells in Graves' hyperthyroidism and ophthalmopathy. Regions amplified from RNA transcripts were the TCR beta CDR3 regions. Carried out on the TCR CDR3, a first-round RT-PCR used the HTBI primer set. From the multiplex PCR reads, TCRdb called clonotypes with MiXCR, one entry per CDR3 protein. The sample holds a few hundred thousand distinct CDR3 sequences; around a sixth are singletons and the top ten take 6.5% to 8%. Sequencing input: blood. Receptor source: a woman aged 25 to 45 with Graves' hyperthyroidism.

The chain joins TRBV6-6 to TRBJ1-5; 11 positions agree with TRBD1. The CDR3 length is 17 residues. V trimming: 1 base; J trimming: 10 bases; junction bases outside the gene matches: 12. Germline V CDR1 and CDR2: MNHNY, SVGAGI (reference sequence). The CDR3 nucleotides read TGTGCCAGCAGTTACTTGTCCGGGGGGACAGGGGGTTATCCCCAGCATTTT. Translating it yields CASSYLSGGTGGYPQHF.

V gene TRBV5-8 combines with J gene TRBJ2-5; D ambiguous. CDR3 length: 11 amino acids. Germline values: CDR1 SGHTS, CDR2 YDEGEE. Trimming stripped 10 bases from V and 5 bases from J, with 12 bases between. This CDR3 is CAWYIGETQYF. In DNA, the CDR3 is TGTGCCTGGTACATCGGTGAGACCCAGTACTTC.

In regard to this clonotype: One junction end disagrees with the germline gene, perhaps due to a read error. V usage is TRBV7-2 and J usage is TRBJ2-1, with TRBD2 matching 16 bases. Germline V CDR1 and CDR2: SGHTA, FQGNSA. The CDR3 runs 22 residues. The chain's CDR3 is CASSPFPARLGTSGRAENEQFF. DNA for the CDR3: TGCGCCAGCAGCCCATTTCCCGCCAGACTCGGGACTAGCGGGAGGGCCGAAAATGAGCAGTTCTTC.

This clonotype appeared many times. The chain couples TRBV29-1 to TRBJ2-7; 10 nucleotides align to TRBD1. J was trimmed by 5 bases and V by 8 bases; bases with no gene match: 3. CDR3 length equals 11 residues. Germline lookup yields CDR1 SQVTM and CDR2 ANQGSEA. CDR3 residues: CSYGQGDEQYF. CDR3 DNA: TGCAGCTACGGACAGGGGGACGAGCAGTACTTC.

The V gene is TRBV9, the J gene TRBJ2-5; either TRBD1 or TRBD2 may supply D (5 bases each). Per the germline V gene, CDR1 is SGDLS and CDR2 is YYNGEE. The CDR3 is made up of 14 amino acids. V gave up 0 bases and J gave up 5 bases, with 11 bases separating them. CDR3 in amino acids: CASSVGDPRETQYF. In DNA form, the CDR3 reads TGTGCCAGCAGCGTAGGGGACCCACGGGAGACCCAGTACTTC.

The CDR3 bases are TGTGCCAGCAGTTTCATGCAGGGCGATCAGCCCCAGCATTTT. Its protein product is CASSFMQGDQPQHF. The V call is TRBV28, the J call TRBJ1-5; TRBD1 might be the D (5 bases). This CDR3 has 14 amino acids. V shed 3 bases and J shed 5 bases, with 11 bases lying between them. Germline loops: CDR1 MDHEN, CDR2 SYDVKM.

This clonotype has a count of ten or more. This chain uses TRBV6-2 or TRBV6-3 with TRBJ2-5, with TRBD1 identical over 8 bases. Germline CDR1 and CDR2: MNHEY and SVGEGT. The CDR3 has 18 residues. The junction had 13 bases not matched to a gene; V was cut back by 3 bases and J by 1 base. CDR3 region: CASSYGVGAGGPQETQYF. The DNA for the CDR3 is TGTGCCAGCAGTTATGGGGTCGGGGCAGGGGGCCCCCAAGAGACCCAGTACTTC.

This clonotype was counted at least ten times. This chain connects TRBV30 to TRBJ1-6, with no clear D. Trimming took 4 bases from V and 7 from J, leaving 11 bases between them. This CDR3 contains 13 residues. Germline CDR1 and CDR2: GTSNPN and SVGIG (reference sequence). The CDR3 loop reads CAWKGTTNSPLHF. The CDR3 coding sequence is TGTGCCTGGAAAGGAACGACGAATTCACCCCTCCACTTT.

In its sample, this clonotype was seen a few times. V and J are TRBV28 and TRBJ2-7, with 9 bases lining up with TRBD1. Trimming cost V 6 bases and J 1 base; bases outside gene matches: 10. Germline-derived CDR1 and CDR2 are MDHEN and SYDVKM. This CDR3 comprises 16 residues. The CDR3 nucleotides are TGTGCCAGCAGCTTCCCCGGGACAGGGACTTCCTACGAGCAGTACTTC. It specifies CASSFPGTGTSYEQYF.

This rearrangement joins TRBV2 to TRBJ1-1; TRBD1 is a possible D gene (6 bases). CDR1 is SNHLY and CDR2 is FYNNEI in the germline V gene. The CDR3 runs 15 residues. V shed 6 bases and J shed 1 base, with 15 bases lying between them. CDR3 sequence (DNA): TGTGCCAGCAGGGACTCGACAGGCCAGAACACTGAAGCTTTCTTT. As protein: CASRDSTGQNTEAFF.

This clonotype was counted many times. J is TRBJ2-1 and V is TRBV5-1, with TRBD2 as a possible D gene (6 bases). The CDR3 is made up of 16 amino acids. V lost 0 bases and J lost 6, with 16 bases in between. Germline-derived CDR1 and CDR2 are SGHRS and YFSETQ. In DNA form, the CDR3 reads TGCGCCAGCAGCTTGGCCGGGCGGGGAGGCTCCAATGAGCAGTTCTTC. Residues: CASSLAGRGGSNEQFF.

The chain is built from TRBV20-1 and TRBJ2-5; 11 bases are a match to TRBD1. This CDR3 comprises 15 residues. Germline assignment: CDR1 DFQATT and CDR2 SNEGSKA (reference sequence). With V trimmed by 5 bases and J by 4 bases, 9 bases remained unmatched. The CDR3 spells CSAPSDRGLPETQYF. In nucleotides, the CDR3 is TGCAGTGCTCCTTCGGACAGGGGGCTTCCAGAGACCCAGTACTTC.

The rearrangement links TRBV27 to TRBJ2-2; tentatively, D is TRBD1 or TRBD2 (5 bases each). CDR3 length equals 16 residues. Between the trimmed V and J ends, which lost 6 bases and 3 bases, there was a span of 17 bases. Germline V gene data show CDR1 as MNHEY and CDR2 as SMNVEV (reference sequence). CDR3 bases: TGTGCCAGCAGACCGGTAGGGGTGGGGGACACCGGGGAGCTGTTTTTT. It specifies CASRPVGVGDTGELFF.

This clonotype was counted a few times. This chain uses TRBV19 with TRBJ1-1; D not resolved. Trimming took 3 bases from V and 6 from J, leaving 11 bases between them. CDR1 is LNHDA, CDR2 SQIVND, per germline (reference sequence). The CDR3 loop spans 13 amino acids. Written as DNA, the CDR3 is TGTGCCAGTAGTATTGGGGAGAGGGCTGAAGCTTTCTTT. It specifies CASSIGERAEAFF.

This clonotype was counted a few times. The genes are TRBV29-1 and TRBJ1-1, with D unclear. V lost 4 bases and J lost 0, with 6 bases in between. The germline V gene encodes CDR1 SQVTM and CDR2 ANQGSEA. The CDR3 extends over 12 amino acids. The CDR3 here is CSVVRVNTEAFF. In DNA, the CDR3 is TGCAGCGTTGTGCGGGTGAACACTGAAGCTTTCTTT.

The rearrangement links TRBV29-1 to TRBJ2-6, with 9 bases that match TRBD1. CDR1 and CDR2 from the germline V gene are SQVTM and ANQGSEA. The CDR3 is made up of 18 amino acids. V trimming: 6 bases; J trimming: 0 bases; junction bases outside the gene matches: 12. CDR3 nucleotides: TGCAGCGTCGAGGTGAGGGGACAGGGCTCCTCTGGGGCCAACGTCCTGACTTTC. This encodes CSVEVRGQGSSGANVLTF.

V gene TRBV19 combines with J gene TRBJ2-1, with TRBD2 matching over 7 bases. J gave up 9 bases and V 10 bases, and 6 bases lay outside the gene matches. The CDR3 extends over 11 amino acids. In germline, CDR1 is LNHDA, CDR2 SQIVND (reference sequence). The CDR3 bases are TGTGCCACGGGCGGGAGACGTGAGCAGTTCTTC. Protein: CATGGRREQFF.